Below, one TCR beta chain is given with its context. Its antigen is undetermined. Between the trimmed V and J ends, which lost 2 bases and 4 bases, there was a span of 15 bases. The CDR3 extends over 15 amino acids. Germline V lookup: CDR1 SGHNT, CDR2 YYREEE (reference sequence). Assay: immunoSEQ multiplex PCR; the TCRdb copy retains only in-frame clones and omits some. The sample carries 2 million to 3 million clones, 93% recorded once. This sample stems from a study of shared clonotypes between healthy human individuals. Whole-study findings and limits: Naive CD4 clonotypes were shared across a few donors at about 5%.

Every donor was a Caucasian adult from Nashville, Tennessee. This rearrangement joins TRBV5-4 to TRBJ1-1, with TRBD1 as a possible D gene (5 bases). This receptor was taken from a man aged 18 to 30 in good health. Some clones in this sample may be carry-over from other donors' samples. The sample was naive CD4+ T cells from PBMCs. Described subset: CD45RA+ positively selected. The CDR3 nucleotides read TGTGCCAGCAGCTTAAAGTCTCAGGGAGGCACTGAAGCTTTCTTT. Translating it yields CASSLKSQGGTEAFF.